This T cell receptor (beta chain) was sequenced for a study of cytomegalovirus exposure and HLA in healthy donors. Whole-study findings and limits: Confirmation was obtained in vitro that a few CMV-associated chains are specific for CMV antigens.

Remarks on this clone: Its target is unknown.

Germline CDR1 SGHRS, CDR2 YFSETQ. The CDR3 totals 12 residues. The ends were cut back, 5 bases at V and 5 bases at J, with 9 bases in the middle. Produced via immunoSEQ multiplex PCR; TCRdb's table is partial and in-frame only. The sample yields 100,000 or so clones, roughly 84% seen once. The V and J genes are TRBV5-1 and TRBJ2-3; D possibly corresponds to TRBD2 (5 bases). The specimen sequenced was PBMCs. This TCR came from a man younger than 30 in good health and CMV-seropositive. CDR3 DNA: TGCGCCAGCAGGGGAGTCGGAGATACGCAGTATTTT. Encoded protein: CASRGVGDTQYF. Supplemented by reference TRBV5-1 and TRBJ2-3, the full variable domain reads KAGVTQTPRYLIKTRGQQVTLSCSPISGHRSVSWYQQTPGQGLQFLFEYFSETQRNKGNFPGRFSGRQFSNSRSEMNVSTLELGDSALYLCASRGVGDTQYFGPGTRLTVL.